The 20 T cell receptor beta chains listed next were all sequenced from one sample in a study of neoadjuvant nivolumab and ipilimumab in lung cancer. The repertoire was sequenced with immunoSEQ multiplex PCR; TCRdb's copy has only in-frame clones and lacks some. The table shows about 25,000 clones, with approximately 78% occurring only once. Source: tumor tissue, taken after neoadjuvant nivolumab, alone or with ipilimumab, at or shortly before surgery. The source is an adult with non-small cell lung cancer.

This clone was counted only a few times. CDR3 residues: CASSPRQDTEAFF. The CDR3 bases are TGTGCCAGCTCACCTAGACAGGATACTGAAGCTTTCTTT. This chain uses TRBV18 with TRBJ1-1; TRBD1 might be the D (6 bases). CDR1 KGHSH and CDR2 LQKENI come from the germline V gene. The CDR3 contains 13 residues. Trimming removed 3 bases at V and 5 bases at J, with 10 bases between.

This clone has a single count. The chain carries TRBV11-3 and TRBJ1-1; D gene unclear. Trimming left V 3 bases short and J 4 bases short, with 18 bases between. This CDR3 is 16 amino acids long. Germline V gene lookup returns CDR1 SGHNT and CDR2 YENEEA. The CDR3 loop reads CASSFDRPAGGTEAFF. Written as DNA, the CDR3 is TGTGCCAGCAGCTTTGATCGTCCGGCAGGTGGCACTGAAGCTTTCTTT.

This clone was counted between two and nine times. The chain has TRBV5-1 and TRBJ1-4; D gene ambiguous. V gave up 0 bases and J gave up 4 bases, with 7 bases separating them. CDR3 length: 14 amino acids. CDR1 and CDR2 (germline): SGHRS, YFSETQ. CDR3 in amino acids: CASSLAQLNEKLFF. The CDR3 DNA follows: TGCGCCAGCAGCTTGGCACAGCTTAATGAAAAACTGTTTTTT.

J is TRBJ1-4 and V is TRBV7-9, with D possibly TRBD1 on 5 matching bases. Germline CDR1 is SEHNR and CDR2 is FQNEAQ (reference sequence). This CDR3 is 15 amino acids long. The V end lost 1 base, the J end lost 5 bases, and 11 bases lay between the germline ends. The DNA of the CDR3 is TGTGCCAGCAGCTTAGAGGGCAGGGAGAATGAAAAACTGTTTTTT. This encodes CASSLEGRENEKLFF.

The V gene is TRBV18, the J gene TRBJ2-3; D is uncertain. V was pared by 4 bases and J by 5 bases, with 10 bases between. The CDR3 runs to 13 residues. Looked up from germline, CDR1 is KGHSH and CDR2 is LQKENI. Here the CDR3 reads CASSLTQRDTQYF. Written as DNA, the CDR3 is TGTGCCAGCTCACTCACACAGCGAGATACGCAGTATTTT.

The chain joins TRBV11-2 to TRBJ2-7; no firm D call. Trimming removed 7 bases at V and 4 bases at J, with 14 bases between. The CDR3 covers 13 residues. In germline, CDR1 is SGHAT, CDR2 FQNNGV. The CDR3 loop reads CASTIYEAYEQYF. The CDR3 bases are TGTGCCAGCACCATTTATGAAGCATACGAGCAGTACTTC.

This chain connects TRBV4-2 to TRBJ1-1; TRBD1 aligns across 8 bases. The germline V gene encodes CDR1 LGHNA and CDR2 YNFKEQ. The CDR3 length is 14 residues. V dropped 0 bases and J dropped 11; count of bases not matched to a gene: 8. CDR3 nucleotide sequence: TGTGCCAGCAGCCAAGACTTCAGGACAGGGAGGGCTTTCTTT. Translated: CASSQDFRTGRAFF.

Written as DNA, the CDR3 is TGTGCCAGCAGCTCGCGGTTGGTGGGTGCCACAGATACGCAGTATTTT. It translates to CASSSRLVGATDTQYF. The chain uses TRBV11-1 and TRBJ2-3, with unresolved D. The V gene's germline CDR1 is SGHAT and CDR2 FQDESV (reference sequence). The CDR3 extends over 16 amino acids. V was trimmed by 4 bases and J by 2 bases, leaving 16 bases between them.

V gene TRBV5-4 combines with J gene TRBJ2-2; 8 bases fit TRBD2. Germline V lookup: CDR1 SGHNT, CDR2 YYREEE (reference sequence). The CDR3 covers 14 residues. V lost 4 bases and J lost 6; bases outside the gene matches: 5. The CDR3 region has the DNA TGTGCCAGCAGCAAAATACTAGCGGCCGGGGAGCTGTTTTTT. The encoded protein is CASSKILAAGELFF.

V is TRBV9 and J is TRBJ2-7, with 8 nucleotides matching TRBD2. CDR1 and CDR2 from the germline V gene are SGDLS and YYNGEE. J lost 3 bases, V lost 0 bases, and 2 bases had no gene match. The CDR3 is made up of 14 amino acids. CDR3 sequence (DNA): TGTGCCAGCAGCGTAGCACTAGCGGTCTACGAGCAGTACTTC. The encoded protein is CASSVALAVYEQYF.

The chain couples TRBV5-5 to TRBJ1-5, with D hard to call. The CDR3 extends over 14 amino acids. The germline V and J ends were trimmed by 2 bases and 3 bases, with 9 bases remaining between them. CDR1 and CDR2 (germline): SGHKS, YYEKEE (reference sequence). CDR3: CASSLGSHNQPQHF. CDR3 bases: TGTGCCAGCAGCTTAGGGTCCCACAATCAGCCCCAGCATTTT.

This sequence joins TRBV11-2 and TRBJ1-3, with D possibly TRBD1 on 5 matching bases. Germline V gene data show CDR1 as SGHAT and CDR2 as FQNNGV. This CDR3 region has 14 residues. V lost 5 bases and J 4 bases, leaving 12 bases between the germline ends. The CDR3 here is CASSNIREGNTIYF. CDR3 in DNA: TGTGCCAGCAGCAACATCAGGGAAGGAAACACCATATATTTT.

J is TRBJ1-1 and V is TRBV5-1; D is uncertain. Germline values: CDR1 SGHRS, CDR2 YFSETQ. The V gene lost 3 bases and the J gene lost 1 base, with 13 bases spanning the gap. CDR3 length: 15 amino acids. The CDR3 reads CASSSRGAENTEAFF. In DNA, the CDR3 is TGCGCCAGCAGCTCCCGAGGAGCGGAGAACACTGAAGCTTTCTTT.

This clone has more than one count but fewer than ten. The genes are TRBV5-1 and TRBJ2-7; D not resolved. V gave up 5 bases and J gave up 0 bases, with 9 bases separating them. Germline V lookup: CDR1 SGHRS, CDR2 YFSETQ. The CDR3 is 13 amino acids. CDR3 sequence (DNA): TGCGCCAGCAGGCGGCAGGCCTCCTACGAGCAGTACTTC. Protein sequence: CASRRQASYEQYF. Full variable domain (rest looked up from reference TRBV5-1 and TRBJ2-7): KAGVTQTPRYLIKTRGQQVTLSCSPISGHRSVSWYQQTPGQGLQFLFEYFSETQRNKGNFPGRFSGRQFSNSRSEMNVSTLELGDSALYLCASRRQASYEQYFGPGTRLTVT.

The chain carries TRBV6-5 and TRBJ2-5, with D hard to call. The CDR3 covers 16 residues. In germline, CDR1 is MNHEY, CDR2 SVGAGI. V dropped 0 bases and J dropped 1 base, with 12 bases sitting between them. The CDR3 DNA sequence: TGTGCCAGCAGTTACTCAATTGCTTACAGCCAAGAGACCCAGTACTTC. This gives the protein CASSYSIAYSQETQYF.

V is TRBV6-6 and J is TRBJ1-3, with 9 positions matching TRBD1. V lost 6 bases and J lost 4; bases outside the gene matches: 7. CDR3 length: 15 residues. Germline V gene data show CDR1 as MNHNY and CDR2 as SVGAGI (reference sequence). CDR3 DNA sequence: TGTGCCAGCAGCCCGGGACAGGGTGTAGGAAACACCATATATTTT. It translates to CASSPGQGVGNTIYF.

This chain joins TRBV9 and TRBJ2-3; D is perhaps TRBD2 (6 bases). There are 19 residues in the CDR3. Trimming removed 2 bases at V and 2 bases at J, with 24 bases between. The V gene's germline CDR1 is SGDLS and CDR2 YYNGEE. The CDR3 coding sequence is TGTGCCAGCAGCGTCGATGCGCTAGCGTCTCCTGGTCACACAGATACGCAGTATTTT. Translated, it gives CASSVDALASPGHTDTQYF. Full variable domain (outside the CDR3, taken from reference TRBV9 and TRBJ2-3): DSGVTQTPKHLITATGQRVTLRCSPRSGDLSVYWYQQSLDQGLQFLIQYYNGEERAKGNILERFSAQQFPDLHSELNLSSLELGDSALYFCASSVDALASPGHTDTQYFGPGTRLTVL.

In its sample, this clone ranks as medium-sized (0.01 to 0.1%). The genes are TRBV4-2 and TRBJ1-4; no clear D. V was trimmed by 3 bases and J by 8 bases, leaving 4 bases between them. Germline CDR1 LGHNA, CDR2 YNFKEQ. This CDR3 region has 11 residues. The CDR3 region is CASSHTEKLFF. The CDR3 coding sequence is TGTGCCAGCAGCCATACGGAAAAACTGTTTTTT.

This clone was counted once. The chain is built from TRBV27 and TRBJ2-2, with unresolved D. Germline V CDR1 and CDR2: MNHEY, SMNVEV (reference sequence). Trimming removed 5 bases from V and 0 bases from J, with 10 bases in between. This CDR3 has 15 amino acids. The CDR3 region is CASSPIISNTGELFF. The CDR3, as DNA: TGTGCCAGCAGTCCGATAATCTCGAACACCGGGGAGCTGTTTTTT.

The V and J genes are TRBV7-2 and TRBJ2-6; D not resolved. The CDR3 is 13 residues long. CDR1 SGHTA and CDR2 FQGNSA come from the germline V gene. V lost 6 bases to trimming and J lost 4 bases, with 7 bases between them. DNA for the CDR3: TGTGCCAGCAGGTCGTCGGGGGCCAACGTCCTGACTTTC. Protein: CASRSSGANVLTF.